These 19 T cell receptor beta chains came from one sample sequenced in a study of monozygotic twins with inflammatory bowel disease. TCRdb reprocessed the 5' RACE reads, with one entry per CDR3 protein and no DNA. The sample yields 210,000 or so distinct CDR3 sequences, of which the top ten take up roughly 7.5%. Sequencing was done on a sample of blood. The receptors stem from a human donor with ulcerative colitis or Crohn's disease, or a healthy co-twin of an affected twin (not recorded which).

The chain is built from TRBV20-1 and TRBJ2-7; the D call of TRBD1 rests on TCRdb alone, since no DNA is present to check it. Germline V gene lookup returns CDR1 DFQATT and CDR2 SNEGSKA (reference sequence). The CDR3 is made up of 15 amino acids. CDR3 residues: CSARDAGRGGYEQYF.

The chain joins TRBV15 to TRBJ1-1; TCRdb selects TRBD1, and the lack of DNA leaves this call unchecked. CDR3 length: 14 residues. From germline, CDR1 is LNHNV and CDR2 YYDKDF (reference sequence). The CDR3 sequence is CATTPSTLNTEAFF.

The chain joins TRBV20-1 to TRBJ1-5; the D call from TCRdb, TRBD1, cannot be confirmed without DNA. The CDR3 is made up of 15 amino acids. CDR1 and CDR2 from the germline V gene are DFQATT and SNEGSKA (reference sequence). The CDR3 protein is CSARSARDIDQPQHF.

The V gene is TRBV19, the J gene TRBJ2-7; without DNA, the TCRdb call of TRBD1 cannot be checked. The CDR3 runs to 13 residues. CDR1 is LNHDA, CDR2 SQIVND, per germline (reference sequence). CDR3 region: CASSISLLGEQYF.

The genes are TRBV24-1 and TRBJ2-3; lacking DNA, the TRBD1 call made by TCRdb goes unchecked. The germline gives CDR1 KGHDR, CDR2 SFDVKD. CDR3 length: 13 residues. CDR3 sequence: CATSGIFPDTQYF.

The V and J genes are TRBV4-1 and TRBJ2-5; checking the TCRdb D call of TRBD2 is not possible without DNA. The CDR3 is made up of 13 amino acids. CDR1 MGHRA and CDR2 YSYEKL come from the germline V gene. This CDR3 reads CASGTSSGETQYF.

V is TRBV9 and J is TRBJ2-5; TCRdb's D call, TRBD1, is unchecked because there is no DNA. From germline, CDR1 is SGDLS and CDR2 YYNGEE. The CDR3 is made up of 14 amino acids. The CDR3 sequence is CASSARGSQETQYF.

CDR3 loop: CATLTPGDYGYTF. The V call is TRBV27, the J call TRBJ1-2. Germline CDR1 and CDR2: MNHEY and SMNVEV (reference sequence). This CDR3 region has 13 residues.

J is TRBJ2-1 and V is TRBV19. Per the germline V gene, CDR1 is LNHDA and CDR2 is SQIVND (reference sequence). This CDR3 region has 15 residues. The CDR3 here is CASSKAATSYNEQFF.

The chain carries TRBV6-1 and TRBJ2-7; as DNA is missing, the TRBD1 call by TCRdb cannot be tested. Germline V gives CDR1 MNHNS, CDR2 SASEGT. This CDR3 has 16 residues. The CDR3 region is CASSRSWDGTPYEQYF.

The CDR3 reads CASSFNREYQPQHF. The genes are TRBV4-2 and TRBJ1-5; there is no DNA to check the TCRdb D call of TRBD1. The CDR3 sequence is 14 residues long. Germline-derived CDR1 and CDR2 are LGHNA and YNFKEQ.

Here the CDR3 reads CSVVGRTEAFF. The gene calls are TRBV29-1 and TRBJ1-1. The germline CDR1 and CDR2 sequences are SQVTM and ANQGSEA. This CDR3 has 11 amino acids.

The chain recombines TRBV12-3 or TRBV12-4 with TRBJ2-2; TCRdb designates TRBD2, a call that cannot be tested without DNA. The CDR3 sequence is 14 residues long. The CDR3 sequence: CASSPRLGAGELFF.

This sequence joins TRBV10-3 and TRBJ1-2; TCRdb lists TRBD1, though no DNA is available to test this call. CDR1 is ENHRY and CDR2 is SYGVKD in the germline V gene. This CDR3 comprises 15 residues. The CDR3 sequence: CAIKQGIEANYGYTF.

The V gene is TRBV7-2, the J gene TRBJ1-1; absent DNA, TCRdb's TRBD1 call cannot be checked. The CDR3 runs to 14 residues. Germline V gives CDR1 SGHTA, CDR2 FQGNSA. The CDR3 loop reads CASSLAGQEPEAFF.

CDR3 sequence: CASTILGSVEQYF. This chain connects TRBV6-6 to TRBJ2-7. Germline CDR1 is MNHNY and CDR2 is SVGAGI (reference sequence). The CDR3 covers 13 residues.

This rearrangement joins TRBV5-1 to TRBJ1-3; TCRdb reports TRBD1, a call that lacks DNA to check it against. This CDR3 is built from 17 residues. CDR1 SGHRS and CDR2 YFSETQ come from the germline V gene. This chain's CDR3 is CASSAQGMGSSGNTIYF. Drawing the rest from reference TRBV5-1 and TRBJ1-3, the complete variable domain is KAGVTQTPRYLIKTRGQQVTLSCSPISGHRSVSWYQQTPGQGLQFLFEYFSETQRNKGNFPGRFSGRQFSNSRSEMNVSTLELGDSALYLCASSAQGMGSSGNTIYFGEGSWLTVV.

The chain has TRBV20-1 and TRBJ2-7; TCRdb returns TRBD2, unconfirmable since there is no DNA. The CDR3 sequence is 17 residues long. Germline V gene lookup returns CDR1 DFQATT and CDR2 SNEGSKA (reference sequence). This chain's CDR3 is CSASGTSGKVVPYEQYF.

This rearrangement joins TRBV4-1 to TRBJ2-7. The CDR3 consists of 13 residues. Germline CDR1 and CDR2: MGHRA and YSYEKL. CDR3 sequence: CASSQDQNYEQYF.